This section outlines one T cell receptor beta chain sequence together with its context. Its antigen is as yet unknown. The data were taken from a study of cytomegalovirus exposure and HLA in healthy donors. Study in general: From HLA-typed donors, an early data release held about 85 million unique TCRs.

Use of 60 Vbeta and 13 Jbeta primers characterized the PCR. Here immunoSEQ multiplex PCR was the method, and the copy in TCRdb shows in-frame clones only, minus some. There are under 200,000 clones in the sample; 75% to 85% occur only once, and roughly 0.82% lies in the top ten. Losses at the gene ends were 4 bases for V and 1 base for J; bases not matched to a gene: 4. Germline-derived CDR1 and CDR2 are SGHRS and YFSETQ. The CDR3 runs 14 residues. Overall study results and limits: Rare sequences made up most TCRs, while some public TCRs were found in many donors.

What was sequenced was PBMCs. The chain combines TRBV5-1 with TRBJ1-1, with 7 bases aligning to TRBD1. This TCR came from a female donor in good health and CMV-seronegative. DNA of the CDR3: TGCGCCAGCAGCCCCGGGACAGAGAACACTGAAGCTTTCTTT. Its protein is CASSPGTENTEAFF.